Listed below are T cell receptor beta chains from one sample, sequenced in a study of cytomegalovirus exposure and HLA in healthy donors. This table comes from immunoSEQ multiplex PCR, and its TCRdb copy is limited to in-frame clones, with some not included. The table lists about 180,000 clones, around four fifths of them singletons, with approximately 1.3% in the top ten. Sequenced sample: PBMCs. The receptors come from a man between 25 and 39 years old in good health and CMV-seronegative. CDR3s include the opening cysteine and the closing phenylalanine or tryptophan. The order of the fields is CDR3 DNA, CDR3 protein, clone size, D gene, V gene, J gene. D genes are given only for firm matches. Clone sizes are given selectively: once, few, many, or a class where the clone is expanded.

TGTGCCAGCAGTGCTACGTCGGGCGAGCAGTACTTC	CASSATSGEQYF	.	.	TRBV2	TRBJ2-7
TGTGCCTGGAGTGTCGGAGACAGGGGTCTCCCGGACGAGCAGTACTTC	CAWSVGDRGLPDEQYF	.	TRBD1	TRBV30	TRBJ2-7
TGTGCCAGCAGCTTTGGACAGGGAGGAGACGAGCAGTACTTC	CASSFGQGGDEQYF	.	TRBD1	TRBV7-9	TRBJ2-7
TGTGCCAGCAGCAAGCCACGGGAGAGCACTGAAGCTTTCTTT	CASSKPRESTEAFF	.	.	TRBV7-9	TRBJ1-1
TGTGCCAGCAGTTTGCGGGGGGTATCCTACGAGCAGTACTTC	CASSLRGVSYEQYF	.	TRBD2	TRBV28	TRBJ2-7
TGCGCCAGCAGCCAAGGGTGGCGGGGAAACCAAGAGACCCAGTACTTC	CASSQGWRGNQETQYF	.	.	TRBV4-1	TRBJ2-5
TGTGCCAGCAGTTTAGGTAGGGGCTATGGCTACACCTTC	CASSLGRGYGYTF	.	.	TRBV27	TRBJ1-2
TGTGCCAGCAGCTTCGGGACAGGGTCCTACGAGCAGTACTTC	CASSFGTGSYEQYF	.	TRBD1	TRBV5-6	TRBJ2-7
TGTGCCAGCAGCTTGGGACAGGGGGAATTTTACGAGCAGTACTTC	CASSLGQGEFYEQYF	.	TRBD1	TRBV5-4	TRBJ2-7
TGTGCCAGCAGTCCCTTTGGGGGTAGCGGAATGACCCAGTACTTC	CASSPFGGSGMTQYF	.	.	TRBV2	TRBJ2-5
TGTGCCAGCAGCTTAAGGGGGAATTCACCCCTCCACTTT	CASSLRGNSPLHF	.	.	TRBV11-2	TRBJ1-6
TGCGCCAGCAGCCAAGACGGCGGGACTACCTACAATGAGCAGTTCTTC	CASSQDGGTTYNEQFF	.	TRBD2	TRBV4-1	TRBJ2-1
TGTGCCAGCAGCTTAAAGTTTTCGTCTGTTTGGGGCGCTGGGGCCAACGTCCTGACTTTC	CASSLKFSSVWGAGANVLTF	.	.	TRBV7-3	TRBJ2-6
TGTGCCAGCAGCTTAGGGCGTGGCGGGACCCGGGGCACAGATACGCAGTATTTT	CASSLGRGGTRGTDTQYF	once	.	TRBV11-3	TRBJ2-3
TGCGCCAGCAGCTGGAGCGGGAGGAACACCGGGGAGCTGTTTTTT	CASSWSGRNTGELFF	.	TRBD2	TRBV5-1	TRBJ2-2
TGCGCCAGCACTACAGCGAACACCGGGGAGCTGTTTTTT	CASTTANTGELFF	.	.	TRBV10-2	TRBJ2-2
TGTGCCAGCAGTGAGGCACAGGGGGCCGGGGAGACCCAGTACTTC	CASSEAQGAGETQYF	.	TRBD1	TRBV25-1	TRBJ2-5
TGTGCCAGCATGCGACAGACTGAAGCTTTCTTT	CASMRQTEAFF	.	.	TRBV6-5	TRBJ1-1
TGTGCCAGCAGAGGACAGGGGGCGTTGAGTTCACCCCTCCACTTT	CASRGQGALSSPLHF	.	TRBD1	TRBV2	TRBJ1-6
TGTGCCTGGACAGGGGCGGGGGGGGCCAATTCGCCCCTCCACTTT	CAWTGAGGANSPLHF	.	.	TRBV30	TRBJ1-6
TGTGCCAGTAGCACCTCGGGAGGTTACTCCTACGAGCAGTACTTC	CASSTSGGYSYEQYF	.	TRBD2	TRBV19	TRBJ2-7
TGTGCCAGCAGCTTGAGCGGGGTAAATGAGCAGTTCTTC	CASSLSGVNEQFF	.	TRBD2	TRBV5-4	TRBJ2-1
TGTGCCAGCTCACCTTCCAGGGGGATACAAGAGACCCAGTACTTC	CASSPSRGIQETQYF	.	TRBD1	TRBV18	TRBJ2-5
TGTGCCACCCGGACATCACAGAACACTGAAGCTTTCTTT	CATRTSQNTEAFF	.	.	TRBV27	TRBJ1-1
TGTGCCAGCAGCTTGTCGCCCGACTTACCGTTCTTC	CASSLSPDLPFF	.	.	TRBV7-9	TRBJ2-1
TGCGCCAGCAGTTACCGAGGGCCAGATACGCAGTATTTT	CASSYRGPDTQYF	.	.	TRBV5-1	TRBJ2-3
TGTGCCAGCAGCGTGGGAGACAGGGATGCTGGCTACACCTTC	CASSVGDRDAGYTF	.	TRBD1	TRBV9	TRBJ1-2
TGCGCCAGCAGCCAAGTAGTCATCGGGGGTCAGTTAGCCAACGTCCTGACTTTC	CASSQVVIGGQLANVLTF	.	.	TRBV4-3	TRBJ2-6
TGTGCCAGCAGCCCGGGACAGGGAGACTACGAGCAGTACTTC	CASSPGQGDYEQYF	.	TRBD1	TRBV6-1	TRBJ2-7